Below, 21 T cell receptor beta chains from the same sample are listed, as sequenced in a study of CD8 T cells in Susac syndrome. An input of about 0.45 to 1 ug of RNA was subjected to reverse transcription using random hexamers. MiXCR, applied by TCRdb to the immunoSEQ multiplex PCR reads, yields one record per CDR3 protein. The data contain roughly 200,000 distinct CDR3 sequences, 90% to 95% of them singletons. Sequenced material: CD4+ T cells from PBMCs. All receptors come from a human donor in good health.

The chain is built from TRBV6-2 or TRBV6-3 and TRBJ1-3, with TRBD1 as a possible D gene (6 bases). This CDR3 is 15 amino acids long. V shed 6 bases and J shed 0 bases, with 12 bases lying between them. Germline V CDR1 and CDR2: MNHEY, SVGEGT. In DNA form, the CDR3 reads TGTGCCAGCAGCGAGAGACAGGCCTCTGGAAACACCATATATTTT. Amino acid sequence: CASSERQASGNTIYF.

The V call is TRBV27, the J call TRBJ1-6; D unclear. Germline V CDR1 and CDR2: MNHEY, SMNVEV (reference sequence). Trimming left V 8 bases short and J 9 bases short, with 17 bases between. The CDR3 has 14 residues. The CDR3 DNA follows: TGTGCCAGCCAAATAGGGAGGGTAAGTTCACCCCTCCACTTT. Its protein product is CASQIGRVSSPLHF.

The rearrangement links TRBV5-6 to TRBJ2-1; a possible D gene is TRBD1 (6 bases). The CDR3 covers 12 residues. Trimming removed 3 bases at V and 8 bases at J, with 9 bases between. Germline V gene sequence: CDR1 SGHDT, CDR2 YYEEEE. CDR3 in DNA: TGTGCCAGCAGCTGGGACAAGGATGAGCAGTTCTTC. This encodes CASSWDKDEQFF.

This chain uses TRBV29-1 with TRBJ1-4; tentative D call: TRBD1 (6 bases). Trimming removed 7 bases from V and 4 bases from J, with 13 bases in between. This CDR3 spans 13 amino acids. CDR1 is SQVTM and CDR2 is ANQGSEA in the germline V gene. CDR3 protein: CSGGQSHNEKLFF. The DNA of the CDR3 is TGCAGCGGAGGACAGTCCCATAATGAAAAACTGTTTTTT.

This clonotype was recorded only once. V and J are TRBV20-1 and TRBJ2-1; 9 bases are a match to TRBD2. In germline, CDR1 is DFQATT, CDR2 SNEGSKA (reference sequence). The CDR3 extends over 15 amino acids. V trimming: 0 bases; J trimming: 8 bases; junction bases outside the gene matches: 8. In DNA form, the CDR3 reads TGCAGTGCTAGAGAGGTACTAGCGGGCGGGCATGAGCAGTTCTTC. Its protein is CSAREVLAGGHEQFF.

This chain links TRBV27 with TRBJ1-5; D might be TRBD1 (5 bases). V gave up 0 bases and J gave up 0 bases, with 12 bases separating them. CDR3 length: 17 amino acids. CDR1 is MNHEY, CDR2 SMNVEV, per germline (reference sequence). As DNA, the CDR3 is TGTGCCAGCAGTTTATCGGGGCAGGACTTTAGCAATCAGCCCCAGCATTTT. Protein sequence: CASSLSGQDFSNQPQHF.

The chain employs TRBV27 and TRBJ1-2; D is perhaps TRBD1 (5 bases). Germline V gene data show CDR1 as MNHEY and CDR2 as SMNVEV (reference sequence). The CDR3 runs to 17 residues. V lost 0 bases to trimming and J lost 5 bases, with 19 bases between them. The CDR3 loop is CASSLSGWAVRVYGYTF. The CDR3 nucleotides read TGTGCCAGCAGTTTATCTGGCTGGGCGGTCAGGGTATATGGCTACACCTTC.

This chain links TRBV23-1 with TRBJ2-1; 14 nucleotides line up with TRBD2. TRBV23-1 belongs to the ORF category, with a function that is uncertain. Trimming took 2 bases from V and 0 from J; bases not matched to a gene: 6. The CDR3 sequence is 19 residues long. The CDR3 loop reads CASSQRTSGGPSSYNEQFF. Here the CDR3 DNA reads TGCGCCAGCAGTCAACGGACTAGCGGGGGGCCAAGCTCCTACAATGAGCAGTTCTTC.

V usage is TRBV6-5 and J usage is TRBJ2-5, with 12 nucleotides matching TRBD2. The CDR3 length is 15 residues. Germline lookup yields CDR1 MNHEY and CDR2 SVGAGI. V gave up 6 bases and J gave up 5 bases; unmatched junction bases: 7. The CDR3 bases are TGTGCCAGCAGCAAAGGACTAGCGGGGACCGAGACCCAGTACTTC. This gives the protein CASSKGLAGTETQYF.

The genes are TRBV12-5 and TRBJ1-1; no clear D. Germline lookup yields CDR1 LGHNT and CDR2 FRNRAP. The CDR3 totals 12 residues. Trimming removed 2 bases at V and 4 bases at J, with 5 bases between. Here the CDR3 DNA reads TGTGCTAGTGGTTTGACTCTCACTGAAGCTTTCTTT. Amino acids: CASGLTLTEAFF.

V and J are TRBV20-1 and TRBJ1-5; 9 positions match TRBD1. V dropped 4 bases and J dropped 7; count of bases not matched to a gene: 8. CDR1 is DFQATT, CDR2 SNEGSKA, per germline (reference sequence). CDR3 size: 14 residues. CDR3 region: CSATPGQGGQPQHF. CDR3 coding DNA: TGCAGTGCTACTCCGGGACAGGGAGGGCAGCCCCAGCATTTT.

The V gene is TRBV3-1, the J gene TRBJ1-5, with D uncertain. Per the germline V gene, CDR1 is LGHDT and CDR2 is YNNKEL (reference sequence). Deletions cut 0 bases from V and 6 bases from J, with 9 bases between. This CDR3 spans 14 amino acids. The CDR3 loop is CASSQDSAGQPQHF. CDR3 bases: TGTGCCAGCAGCCAAGATTCGGCGGGTCAGCCCCAGCATTTT.

J is TRBJ2-7 and V is TRBV7-9; D is perhaps TRBD2 (7 bases). Germline values: CDR1 SEHNR, CDR2 FQNEAQ (reference sequence). Trimming took 2 bases from V and 6 from J, leaving 14 bases between them. This CDR3 has 14 residues. Here the CDR3 reads CASSLLAGEGEQYV. The DNA of the CDR3 is TGTGCCAGCAGCTTATTGGCAGGGGAGGGCGAGCAGTACGTC.

The chain links TRBV9 to TRBJ2-1; D is perhaps TRBD1 (6 bases). CDR3 length equals 15 residues. Trimming removed 2 bases at V and 0 bases at J, with 9 bases between. Germline V lookup: CDR1 SGDLS, CDR2 YYNGEE. The CDR3 DNA reads as TGTGCCAGCAGCGTTACAGGGATCTCCTACAATGAGCAGTTCTTC. Its translation: CASSVTGISYNEQFF.

The chain has TRBV7-2 and TRBJ2-7; 9 bases align to TRBD2. Germline V CDR1 and CDR2: SGHTA, FQGNSA. The V and J ends lost 2 bases and 3 bases, in that order; junction bases with no gene match: 2. The CDR3 is 14 amino acids. CDR3 amino acids: CASSLRGGVYEQYF. The CDR3 DNA is TGTGCCAGCAGCTTACGCGGGGGGGTCTACGAGCAGTACTTC. The full variable domain, with the rest looked up from reference TRBV7-2 and TRBJ2-7, is GAGVSQSPSNKVTEKGKDVELRCDPISGHTALYWYRQSLGQGLEFLIYFQGNSAPDKSGLPSDRFSAERTGGSVSTLTIQRTQQEDSAVYLCASSLRGGVYEQYFGPGTRLTVT.

V and J are TRBV7-9 and TRBJ1-6, with D possibly being TRBD1 (5 bases). This CDR3 has 15 residues. Trimming pared 5 bases from V and 7 bases from J, leaving 15 bases between. Germline values: CDR1 SEHNR, CDR2 FQNEAQ (reference sequence). The CDR3 DNA reads as TGTGCCAGCAGCCCAGCGGGACCAAACAATTCACCCCTCCACTTT. Amino acids: CASSPAGPNNSPLHF.

The chain recombines TRBV9 with TRBJ2-3; no firm D call. CDR1 and CDR2 (germline): SGDLS, YYNGEE. The CDR3 has 12 amino acids. The V end lost 5 bases, the J end lost 5 bases, and 9 bases lay between the germline ends. CDR3 sequence reads: CASSQTRDTQYF. The CDR3 nucleotides are TGTGCCAGCAGTCAGACGAGAGATACGCAGTATTTT.

The chain is built from TRBV28 and TRBJ2-5; 10 nucleotides match TRBD2. V gave up 0 bases and J gave up 5 bases; unmatched junction bases: 9. CDR1 is MDHEN, CDR2 SYDVKM, per germline. The CDR3 consists of 17 residues. The CDR3 reads CASSLWIPSGSRETQYF. In DNA form, the CDR3 reads TGTGCCAGCAGTTTATGGATCCCTAGCGGGAGCCGGGAGACCCAGTACTTC.

V gene TRBV6-5 combines with J gene TRBJ1-1, with no clear D. Germline V gives CDR1 MNHEY, CDR2 SVGAGI. Trimming pared 6 bases from V and 3 bases from J, leaving 11 bases between. The CDR3 covers 13 residues. Here the CDR3 DNA reads TGTGCCAGCAGCCGCGGCGGGGACACTGAAGCTTTCTTT. It encodes CASSRGGDTEAFF.

The chain carries TRBV29-1 and TRBJ2-5; TRBD1 agrees at 8 bases. The trim removed 4 bases at V and 4 bases at J, leaving 8 bases unmatched. The CDR3 runs to 14 residues. CDR1 is SQVTM and CDR2 is ANQGSEA in the germline V gene. This CDR3 reads CSVVGGRGRETQYF. The CDR3, as DNA: TGCAGCGTTGTAGGGGGCAGGGGGCGAGAGACCCAGTACTTC.

V usage is TRBV7-9 and J usage is TRBJ2-5; TRBD2 matches 7 bases. Germline assignment: CDR1 SEHNR and CDR2 FQNEAQ (reference sequence). The CDR3 is 16 amino acids. J gave up 4 bases and V 3 bases, and 11 bases lay outside the gene matches. This CDR3 is CASSFSASGKRETQYF. CDR3 sequence (DNA): TGTGCCAGCAGCTTTTCGGCTAGCGGTAAGAGAGAGACCCAGTACTTC.